These 8 T cell receptor beta chains originate from one sample sequenced in a study of T-cell reconstitution after alpha-beta-depleted transplantation in children. The TCRbeta library incorporated unique molecular identifiers. TCRdb reanalysed the PCR reads using MiXCR and keeps one entry per CDR3 protein. Among roughly 610,000 distinct CDR3 sequences listed, about 10% were seen once. The specimen comprised PBMCs from the stem cell graft donor, sampled from the stem cell graft. The receptors stem from a human donor who donated a stem cell graft to a child with acute myeloid leukemia.

The chain has TRBV28 and TRBJ2-3; D unresolved. CDR1 and CDR2 (germline): MDHEN, SYDVKM. This CDR3 contains 16 residues. Trimming pared 6 bases from V and 0 bases from J, leaving 16 bases between. CDR3 residues: CASSPPGVPSTDTQYF. DNA of the CDR3: TGTGCCAGCAGCCCTCCTGGGGTTCCTAGCACAGATACGCAGTATTTT.

This chain joins TRBV12-3 or TRBV12-4 and TRBJ2-3; D may correspond to TRBD1 or TRBD2 (5 bases each). The CDR3 consists of 15 residues. V lost 4 bases and J lost 7, with 18 bases in between. DNA for the CDR3: TGTGCCAGCAGTTCTGGAGCGGCAGAGGGGCATACGCAGTATTTT. Translating gives CASSSGAAEGHTQYF.

This clonotype appeared a few times. This chain joins TRBV21-1 and TRBJ1-5; TRBD1, the D gene given by the table, was not confirmed from the DNA. TRBV21-1 is flagged as a pseudogene. This CDR3 spans 15 amino acids. The CDR3 is CASTPSDRGNQPQHF. The CDR3 DNA reads as TGTGCCAGCACCCCCTCGGACAGGGGCAATCAGCCCCAGCATTTT.

The sample holds many counts of this clonotype. This chain links TRBV7-2 with TRBJ1-1; D remains unclear. Germline CDR1 SGHTA, CDR2 FQGNSA. The CDR3 spans 11 residues. V was cut by 3 bases and J by 8 bases, with 7 bases left in between. The CDR3 is CASSFRGEAFF. The CDR3 DNA reads as TGTGCCAGCAGCTTTCGAGGAGAAGCTTTCTTT.

This clonotype was counted a few times. CDR3 sequence reads: CAISISGRSDEQYF. CDR3 nucleotide sequence: TGTGCCATCAGTATTAGCGGGAGGTCGGACGAGCAGTACTTC. This sequence joins TRBV10-3 and TRBJ2-7, with TRBD2 matching 10 bases. Trimming at V came to 5 bases and at J to 5 bases, leaving 6 bases not matched to a gene. Germline V CDR1 and CDR2: ENHRY, SYGVKD. This CDR3 region has 14 residues.

Concerning this clonotype itself: Its ends do not fully match the called genes, so a read error is possible. The chain carries TRBV3-1 and TRBJ1-1; D may be TRBD1 (6 bases). Per the germline V gene, CDR1 is LGHDT and CDR2 is YNNKEL (reference sequence). The CDR3 totals 18 residues. CDR3 amino acids: CACSLGLGGSRMNTEAFF. In DNA form, the CDR3 reads TGTGCCTGCAGTTTAGGATTGGGGGGCTCCCGGATGAACACTGAAGCTTTCTTT.

This chain connects TRBV7-3 to TRBJ2-1, with TRBD2 identical over 8 bases. Germline lookup yields CDR1 SGHTA and CDR2 FQGTGA. The CDR3 is 17 residues long. V lost 5 bases and J lost 7; bases outside the gene matches: 16. CDR3 nucleotide sequence: TGTGCCAGCAGCCCCGGGCCGCCAGCGGGAGAGCGGAATGAGCAGTTCTTC. Protein: CASSPGPPAGERNEQFF.

This clonotype occurred a few times. The CDR3 protein is CASGLGEGEQFF. CDR3 DNA: TGTGCTAGTGGTTTGGGGGAAGGTGAGCAGTTCTTC. This chain connects TRBV12-5 to TRBJ2-1, with D unclear. The germline gives CDR1 LGHNT, CDR2 FRNRAP. The CDR3 is 12 residues long. The germline V and J ends were trimmed by 1 base and 9 bases, with 7 bases remaining between them.